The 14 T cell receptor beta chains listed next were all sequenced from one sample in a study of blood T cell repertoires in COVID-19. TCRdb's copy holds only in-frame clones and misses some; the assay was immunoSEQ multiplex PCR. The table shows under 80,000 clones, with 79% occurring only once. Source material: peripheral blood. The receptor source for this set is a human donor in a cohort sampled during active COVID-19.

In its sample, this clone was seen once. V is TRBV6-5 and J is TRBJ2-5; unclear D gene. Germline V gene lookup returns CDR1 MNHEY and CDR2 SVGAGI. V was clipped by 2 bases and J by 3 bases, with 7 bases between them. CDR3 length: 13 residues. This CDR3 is CASSYGGEETQYF. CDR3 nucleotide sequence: TGTGCCAGCAGTTACGGCGGAGAAGAGACCCAGTACTTC.

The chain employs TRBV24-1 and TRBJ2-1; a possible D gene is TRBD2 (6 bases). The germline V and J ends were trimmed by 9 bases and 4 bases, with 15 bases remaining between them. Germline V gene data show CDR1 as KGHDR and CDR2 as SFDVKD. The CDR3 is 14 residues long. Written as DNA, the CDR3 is TGTGCCACCGGCCATAGCGGCCTATACAATGAGCAGTTCTTC. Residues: CATGHSGLYNEQFF.

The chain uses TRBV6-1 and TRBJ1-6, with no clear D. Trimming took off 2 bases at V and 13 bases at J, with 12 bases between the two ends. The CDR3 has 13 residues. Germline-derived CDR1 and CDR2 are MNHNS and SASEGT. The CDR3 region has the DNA TGTGCCAGCAGTGAATCTAAGCTAGTGCCCCTCCACTTT. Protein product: CASSESKLVPLHF.

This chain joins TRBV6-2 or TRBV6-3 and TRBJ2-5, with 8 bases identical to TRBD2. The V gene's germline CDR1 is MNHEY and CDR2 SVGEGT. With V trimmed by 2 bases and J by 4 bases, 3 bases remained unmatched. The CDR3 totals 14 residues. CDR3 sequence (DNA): TGTGCCAGCAGTTACCTCGGGACTAGAGAGACCCAGTACTTC. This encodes CASSYLGTRETQYF.

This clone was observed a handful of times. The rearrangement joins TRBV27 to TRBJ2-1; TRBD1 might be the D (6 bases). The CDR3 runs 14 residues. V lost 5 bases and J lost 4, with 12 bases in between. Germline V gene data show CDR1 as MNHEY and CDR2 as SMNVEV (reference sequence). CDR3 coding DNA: TGTGCCAGCAGTGGGGCCGGGACATACAATGAGCAGTTCTTC. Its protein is CASSGAGTYNEQFF.

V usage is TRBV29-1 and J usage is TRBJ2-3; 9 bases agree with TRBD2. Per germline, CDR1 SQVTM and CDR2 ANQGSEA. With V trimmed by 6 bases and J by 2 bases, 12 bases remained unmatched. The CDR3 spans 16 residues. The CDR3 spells CSVPISGGGSTDTQYF. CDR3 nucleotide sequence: TGCAGCGTCCCCATTAGCGGGGGAGGGTCCACAGATACGCAGTATTTT.

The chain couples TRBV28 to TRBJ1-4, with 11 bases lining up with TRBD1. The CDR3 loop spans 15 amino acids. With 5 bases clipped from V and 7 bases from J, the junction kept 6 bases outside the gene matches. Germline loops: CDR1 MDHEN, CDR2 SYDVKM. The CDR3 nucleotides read TGTGCCAGCAGTCTACCAGGGACAGGGGGTGAAAAACTGTTTTTT. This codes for CASSLPGTGGEKLFF.

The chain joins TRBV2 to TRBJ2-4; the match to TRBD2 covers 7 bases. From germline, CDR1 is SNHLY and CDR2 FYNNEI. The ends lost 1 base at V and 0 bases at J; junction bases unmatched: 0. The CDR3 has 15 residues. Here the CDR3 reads CASSEERGAKNIQYF. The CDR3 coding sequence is TGTGCCAGCAGTGAAGAGCGGGGAGCCAAAAACATTCAGTACTTC.

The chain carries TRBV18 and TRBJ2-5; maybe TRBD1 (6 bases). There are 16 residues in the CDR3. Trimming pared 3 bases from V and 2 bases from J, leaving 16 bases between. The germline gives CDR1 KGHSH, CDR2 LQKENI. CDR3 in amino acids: CASSPRLRTEQETQYF. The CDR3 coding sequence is TGTGCCAGCTCACCCAGGTTAAGGACAGAACAAGAGACCCAGTACTTC. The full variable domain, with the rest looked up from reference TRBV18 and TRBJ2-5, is NAGVMQNPRHLVRRRGQEARLRCSPMKGHSHVYWYRQLPEEGLKFMVYLQKENIIDESGMPKERFSAEFPKEGPSILRIQQVVRGDSAAYFCASSPRLRTEQETQYFGPGTRLLVL.

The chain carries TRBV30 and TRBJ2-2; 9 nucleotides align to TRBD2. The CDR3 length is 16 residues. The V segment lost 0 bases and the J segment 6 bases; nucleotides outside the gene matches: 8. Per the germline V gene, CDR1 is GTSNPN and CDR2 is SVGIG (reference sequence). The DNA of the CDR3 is TGTGCCTGGAGTGTACTGGCGGGAGGGCTGTCCGGGGAGCTGTTTTTT. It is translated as CAWSVLAGGLSGELFF.

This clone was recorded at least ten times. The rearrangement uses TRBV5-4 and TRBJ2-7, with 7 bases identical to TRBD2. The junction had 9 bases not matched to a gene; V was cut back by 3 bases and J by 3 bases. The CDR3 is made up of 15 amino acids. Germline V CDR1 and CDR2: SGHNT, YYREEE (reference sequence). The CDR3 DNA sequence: TGTGCCAGCAGCTGGGGGATGGGCGGGAGCTACGAGCAGTACTTC. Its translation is CASSWGMGGSYEQYF.

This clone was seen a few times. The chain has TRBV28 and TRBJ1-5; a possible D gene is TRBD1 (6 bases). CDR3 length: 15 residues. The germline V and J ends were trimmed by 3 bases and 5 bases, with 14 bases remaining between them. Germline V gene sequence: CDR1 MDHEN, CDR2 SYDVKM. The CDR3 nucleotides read TGTGCCAGCAGTTTGACAGGCATTATAGATCAGCCCCAGCATTTT. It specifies CASSLTGIIDQPQHF.

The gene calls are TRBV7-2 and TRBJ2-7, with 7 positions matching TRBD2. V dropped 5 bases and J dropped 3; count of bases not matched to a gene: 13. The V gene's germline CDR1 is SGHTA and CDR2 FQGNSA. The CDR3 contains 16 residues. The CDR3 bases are TGTGCCAGCAGCGTATTCCCCCGCGCGGGAGTCTACGAGCAGTACTTC. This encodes CASSVFPRAGVYEQYF.

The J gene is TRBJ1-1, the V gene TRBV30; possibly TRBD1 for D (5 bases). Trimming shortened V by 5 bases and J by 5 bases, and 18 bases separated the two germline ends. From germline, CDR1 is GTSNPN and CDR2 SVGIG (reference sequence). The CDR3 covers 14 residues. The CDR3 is CAWHTGSVKTEAFF. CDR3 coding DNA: TGTGCCTGGCACACAGGAAGTGTAAAAACTGAAGCTTTCTTT.